This TCR beta chain was identified during a study of blood T cell repertoires in COVID-19. Study-level information: Donors in the United States, Italy and Spain gave samples during acute or convalescent COVID-19. T cells, B-cell-depleted T cells, or PBMCs provided the cDNA or gDNA that served as material.

CDR1 KGHSH and CDR2 LQKENI come from the germline V gene. J lost 4 bases, V lost 0 bases, and 9 bases had no gene match. CDR3 length equals 17 residues. This table comes from immunoSEQ multiplex PCR, and its TCRdb copy is limited to in-frame clones, with some not included. This sample has hundreds of thousands of clones, with more than 75% found just once. The clonotype comes from a man between 35 and 55 years old in a cohort exposed to, infected with or recovered from COVID-19 (not recorded which). The rearrangement uses TRBV18 and TRBJ2-1; 7 positions match TRBD2. The sample was PBMCs or T cells enriched from blood (not recorded which). The CDR3 nucleotides read TGTGCCAGCTCACCACCGGGGGGGAAAAGTGGGTACAATGAGCAGTTCTTC. Encoded protein: CASSPPGGKSGYNEQFF.